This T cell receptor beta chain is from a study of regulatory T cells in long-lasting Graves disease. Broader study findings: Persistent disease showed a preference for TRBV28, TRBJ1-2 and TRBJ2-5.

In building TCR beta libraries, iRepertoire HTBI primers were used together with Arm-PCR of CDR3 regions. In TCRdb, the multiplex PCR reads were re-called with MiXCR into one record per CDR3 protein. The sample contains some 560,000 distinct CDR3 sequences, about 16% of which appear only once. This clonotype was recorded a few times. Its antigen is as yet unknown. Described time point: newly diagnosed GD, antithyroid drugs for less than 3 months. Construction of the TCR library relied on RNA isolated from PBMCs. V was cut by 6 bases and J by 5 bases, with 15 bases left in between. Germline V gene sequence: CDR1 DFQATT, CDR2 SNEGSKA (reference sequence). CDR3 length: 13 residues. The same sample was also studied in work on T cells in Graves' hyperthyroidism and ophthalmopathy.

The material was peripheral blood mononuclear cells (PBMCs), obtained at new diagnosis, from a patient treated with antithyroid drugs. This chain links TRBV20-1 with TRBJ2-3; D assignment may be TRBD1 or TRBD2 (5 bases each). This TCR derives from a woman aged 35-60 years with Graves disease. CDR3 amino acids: CSAPAPGRDTQYF. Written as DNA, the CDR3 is TGCAGTGCCCCTGCCCCAGGGAGAGATACGCAGTATTTT.